The source of this T cell receptor beta chain is a study of T cell repertoires in cytomegalovirus infection. Overall study: It was the public TCR beta signatures that indicated both CMV infection and matching HLA type. Whole-study findings and limits: CMV-specific HLA-C-restricted TCR beta clonotypes dominated the ex vivo response. Frequencies of public TCR beta families were cumulated, and this identified carriers of CMV plus the relevant HLA.

For this clonotype: No antigen is known for it.

Each CDR3 protein is one row after TCRdb ran MiXCR on the reads. The sample has more than 250,000 distinct CDR3 sequences; roughly 13% are singletons. This CDR3 is built from 14 residues. V was clipped by 4 bases and J by 1 base, with 7 bases between them. The germline V gene encodes CDR1 LNHNV and CDR2 YYDKDF (reference sequence). The rearrangement links TRBV15 to TRBJ2-2, with a weak D call TRBD1 (6 bases). Sequenced sample: PBMCs. The sequence derives from a human donor in good health (CMV status not recorded). Some clones in this sample may be carry-over from other donors' samples. As DNA, the CDR3 is TGTGCCACCAGCAAGGGACAGAACACCGGGGAGCTGTTTTTT. Translating it yields CATSKGQNTGELFF.